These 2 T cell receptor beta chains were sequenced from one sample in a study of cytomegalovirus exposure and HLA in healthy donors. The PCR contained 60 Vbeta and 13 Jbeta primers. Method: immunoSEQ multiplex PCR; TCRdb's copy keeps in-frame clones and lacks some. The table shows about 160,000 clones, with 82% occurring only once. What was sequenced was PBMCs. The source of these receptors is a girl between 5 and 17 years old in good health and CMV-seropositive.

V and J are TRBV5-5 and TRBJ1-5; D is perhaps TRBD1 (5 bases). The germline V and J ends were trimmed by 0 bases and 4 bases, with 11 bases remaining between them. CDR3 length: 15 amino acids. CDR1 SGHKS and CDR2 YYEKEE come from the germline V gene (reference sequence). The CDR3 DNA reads TGTGCCAGCAGCTTGGCGGGGGGAGTTAATCAGCCCCAGCATTTT. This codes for CASSLAGGVNQPQHF.

The CDR3 DNA sequence: TGTGCCAGCAACCAGGGGTCTCAAGAGACCCAGTACTTC. Protein: CASNQGSQETQYF. This chain uses TRBV6-1 with TRBJ2-5; tentative D call: TRBD1 (6 bases). The CDR3 has 13 amino acids. Trimming took off 7 bases at V and 2 bases at J, with 11 bases between the two ends. Germline CDR1 reads MNHNS; CDR2 reads SASEGT.